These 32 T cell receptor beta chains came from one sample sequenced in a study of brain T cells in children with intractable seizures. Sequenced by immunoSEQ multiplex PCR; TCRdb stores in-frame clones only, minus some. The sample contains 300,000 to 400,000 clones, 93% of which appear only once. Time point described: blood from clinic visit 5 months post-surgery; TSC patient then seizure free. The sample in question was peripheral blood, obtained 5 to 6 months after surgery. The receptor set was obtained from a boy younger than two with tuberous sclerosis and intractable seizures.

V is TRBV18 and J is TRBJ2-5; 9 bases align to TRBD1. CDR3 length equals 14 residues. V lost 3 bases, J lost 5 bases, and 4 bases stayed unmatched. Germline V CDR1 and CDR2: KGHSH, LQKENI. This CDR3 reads CASSPPDRGETQYF. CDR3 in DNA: TGTGCCAGCTCACCGCCCGACAGGGGGGAGACCCAGTACTTC.

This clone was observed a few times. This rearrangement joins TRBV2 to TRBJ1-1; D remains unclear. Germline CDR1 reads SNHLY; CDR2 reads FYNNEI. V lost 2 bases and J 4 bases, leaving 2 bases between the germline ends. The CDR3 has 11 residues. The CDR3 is CASSEFTEAFF. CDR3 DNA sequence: TGTGCCAGCAGTGAATTCACTGAAGCTTTCTTT.

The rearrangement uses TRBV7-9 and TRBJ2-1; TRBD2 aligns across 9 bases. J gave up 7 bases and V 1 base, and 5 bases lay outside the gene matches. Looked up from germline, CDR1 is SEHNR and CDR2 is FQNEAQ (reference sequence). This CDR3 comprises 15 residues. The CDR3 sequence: CASSLVGTSMNEQFF. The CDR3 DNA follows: TGTGCCAGCAGCTTAGTGGGGACTAGCATGAATGAGCAGTTCTTC.

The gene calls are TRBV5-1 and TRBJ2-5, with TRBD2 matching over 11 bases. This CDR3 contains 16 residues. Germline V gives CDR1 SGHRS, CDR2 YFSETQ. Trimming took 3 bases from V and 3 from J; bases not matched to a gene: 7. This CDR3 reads CASSSRLAGLKETQYF. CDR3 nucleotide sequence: TGCGCCAGCAGCTCAAGACTAGCGGGGCTTAAAGAGACCCAGTACTTC.

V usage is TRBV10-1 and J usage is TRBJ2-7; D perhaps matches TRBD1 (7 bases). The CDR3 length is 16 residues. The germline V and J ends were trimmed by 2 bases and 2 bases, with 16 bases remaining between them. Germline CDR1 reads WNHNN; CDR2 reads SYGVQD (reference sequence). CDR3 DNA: TGCGCCAGCAGTGAGAGGAGGGGGCAAATGCCCTACGAGCAGTACTTC. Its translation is CASSERRGQMPYEQYF.

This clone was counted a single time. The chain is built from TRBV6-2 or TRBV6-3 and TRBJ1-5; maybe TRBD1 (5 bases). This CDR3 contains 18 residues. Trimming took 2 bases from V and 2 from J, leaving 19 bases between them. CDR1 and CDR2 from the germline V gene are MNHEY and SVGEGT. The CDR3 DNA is TGTGCCAGCAGTTACCCCCCTATCAGGGTGAGGGGCAATCAGCCCCAGCATTTT. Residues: CASSYPPIRVRGNQPQHF.

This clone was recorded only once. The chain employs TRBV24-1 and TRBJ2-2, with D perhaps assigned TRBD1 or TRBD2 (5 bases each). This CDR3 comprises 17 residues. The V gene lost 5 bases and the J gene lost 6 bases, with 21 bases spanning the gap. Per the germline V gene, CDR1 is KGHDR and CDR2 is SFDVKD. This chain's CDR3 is CATSALDSFKGSGELFF. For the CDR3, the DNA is TGTGCCACCAGTGCCCTGGACTCCTTCAAGGGGTCCGGGGAGCTGTTTTTT.

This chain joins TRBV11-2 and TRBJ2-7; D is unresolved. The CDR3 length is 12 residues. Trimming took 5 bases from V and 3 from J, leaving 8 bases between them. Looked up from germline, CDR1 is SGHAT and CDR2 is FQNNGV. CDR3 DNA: TGTGCCAGCAGCCCTGGGAACTACGAGCAGTACTTC. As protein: CASSPGNYEQYF.

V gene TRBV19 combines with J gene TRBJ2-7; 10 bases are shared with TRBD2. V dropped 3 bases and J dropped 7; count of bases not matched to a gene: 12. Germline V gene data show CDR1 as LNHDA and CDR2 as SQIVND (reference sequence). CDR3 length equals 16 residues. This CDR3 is CASSISPSGSSWEQYF. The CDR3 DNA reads TGTGCCAGTAGTATTTCCCCTAGCGGGAGTTCTTGGGAGCAGTACTTC.

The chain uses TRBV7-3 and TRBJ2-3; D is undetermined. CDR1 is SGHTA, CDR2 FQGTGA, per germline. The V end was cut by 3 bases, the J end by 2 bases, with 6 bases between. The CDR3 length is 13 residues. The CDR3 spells CASSFGYTDTQYF. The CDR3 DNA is TGTGCCAGCAGCTTCGGCTACACAGATACGCAGTATTTT.

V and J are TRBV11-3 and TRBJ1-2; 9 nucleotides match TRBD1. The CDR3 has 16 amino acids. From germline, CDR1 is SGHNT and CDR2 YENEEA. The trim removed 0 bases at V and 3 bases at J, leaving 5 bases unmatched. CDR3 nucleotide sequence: TGTGCCAGCAGCTTAGATCCTCGGACAGGGGACTATGGCTACACCTTC. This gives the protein CASSLDPRTGDYGYTF.

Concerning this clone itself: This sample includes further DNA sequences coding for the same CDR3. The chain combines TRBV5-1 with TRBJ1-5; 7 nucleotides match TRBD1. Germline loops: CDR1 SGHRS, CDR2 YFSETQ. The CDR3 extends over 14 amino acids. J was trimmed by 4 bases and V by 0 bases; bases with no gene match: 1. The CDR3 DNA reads TGCGCCAGCAGCTTGGGGACAGGAAATCAGCCCCAGCATTTT. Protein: CASSLGTGNQPQHF.

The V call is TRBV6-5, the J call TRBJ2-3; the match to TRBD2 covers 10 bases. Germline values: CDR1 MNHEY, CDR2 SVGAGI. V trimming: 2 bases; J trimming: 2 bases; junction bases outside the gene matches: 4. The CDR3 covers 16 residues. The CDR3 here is CASSYQSGGATDTQYF. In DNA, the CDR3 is TGTGCCAGCAGTTACCAGAGCGGGGGGGCCACAGATACGCAGTATTTT.

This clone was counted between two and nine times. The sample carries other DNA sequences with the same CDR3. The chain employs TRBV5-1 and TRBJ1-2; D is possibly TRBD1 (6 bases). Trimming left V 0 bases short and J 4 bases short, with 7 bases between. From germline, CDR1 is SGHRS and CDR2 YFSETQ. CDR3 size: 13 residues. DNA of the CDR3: TGCGCCAGCAGCTTGGAGGGGGGCTATGGCTACACCTTC. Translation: CASSLEGGYGYTF.

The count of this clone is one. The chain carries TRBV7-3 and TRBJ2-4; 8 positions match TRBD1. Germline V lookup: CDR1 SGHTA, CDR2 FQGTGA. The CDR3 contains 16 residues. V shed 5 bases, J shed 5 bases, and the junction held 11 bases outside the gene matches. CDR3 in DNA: TGTGCCAGCAGCCCTAAATGGGGACAGGCGGAAAACATTCAGTACTTC. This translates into CASSPKWGQAENIQYF.

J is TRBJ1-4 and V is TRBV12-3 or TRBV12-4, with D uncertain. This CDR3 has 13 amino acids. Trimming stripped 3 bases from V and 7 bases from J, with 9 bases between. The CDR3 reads CASSFRVGEKLFF. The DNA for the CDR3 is TGTGCCAGCAGTTTTAGGGTGGGTGAAAAACTGTTTTTT.

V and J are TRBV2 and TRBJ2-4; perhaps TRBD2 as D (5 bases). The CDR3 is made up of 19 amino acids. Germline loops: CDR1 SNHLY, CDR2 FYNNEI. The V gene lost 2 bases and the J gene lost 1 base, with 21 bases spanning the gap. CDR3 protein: CASSENPLRPWEAKNIQYF. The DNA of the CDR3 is TGTGCCAGCAGTGAAAACCCTTTAAGGCCCTGGGAGGCCAAAAACATTCAGTACTTC.

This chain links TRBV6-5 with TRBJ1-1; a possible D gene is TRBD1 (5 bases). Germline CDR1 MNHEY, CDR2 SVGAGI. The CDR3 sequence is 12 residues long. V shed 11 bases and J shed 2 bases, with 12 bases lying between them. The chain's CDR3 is CAEGEVNTEAFF. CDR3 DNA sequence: TGTGCCGAAGGGGAAGTTAACACTGAAGCTTTCTTT.

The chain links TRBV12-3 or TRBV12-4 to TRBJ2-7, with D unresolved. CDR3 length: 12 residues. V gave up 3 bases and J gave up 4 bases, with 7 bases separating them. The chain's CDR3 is CASSFYGYEQYF. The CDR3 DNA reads TGTGCCAGCAGTTTCTACGGGTACGAGCAGTACTTC.

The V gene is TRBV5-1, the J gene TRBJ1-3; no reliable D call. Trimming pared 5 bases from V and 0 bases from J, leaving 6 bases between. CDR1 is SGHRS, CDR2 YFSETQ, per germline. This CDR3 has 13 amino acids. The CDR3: CASRGPSGNTIYF. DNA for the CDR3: TGCGCCAGCAGAGGTCCCTCTGGAAACACCATATATTTT.

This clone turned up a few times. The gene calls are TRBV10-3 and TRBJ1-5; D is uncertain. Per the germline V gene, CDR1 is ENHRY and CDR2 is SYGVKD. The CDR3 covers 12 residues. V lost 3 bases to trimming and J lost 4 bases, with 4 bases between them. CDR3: CAISEPNQPQHF. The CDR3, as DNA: TGTGCCATCAGTGAACCGAATCAGCCCCAGCATTTT.

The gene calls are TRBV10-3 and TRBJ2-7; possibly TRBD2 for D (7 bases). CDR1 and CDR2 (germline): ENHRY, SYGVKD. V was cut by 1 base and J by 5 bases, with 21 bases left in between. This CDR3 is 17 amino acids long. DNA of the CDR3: TGTGCCATCAGTGAGTGGAGGGGGGGCGCCCTAAATAACGAGCAGTACTTC. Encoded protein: CAISEWRGGALNNEQYF.

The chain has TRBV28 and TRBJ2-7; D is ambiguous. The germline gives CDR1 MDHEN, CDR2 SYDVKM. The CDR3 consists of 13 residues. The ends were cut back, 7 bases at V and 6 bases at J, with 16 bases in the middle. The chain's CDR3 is CASTTHAWGEQYF. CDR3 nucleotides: TGTGCCAGCACCACCCACGCTTGGGGCGAGCAGTACTTC.

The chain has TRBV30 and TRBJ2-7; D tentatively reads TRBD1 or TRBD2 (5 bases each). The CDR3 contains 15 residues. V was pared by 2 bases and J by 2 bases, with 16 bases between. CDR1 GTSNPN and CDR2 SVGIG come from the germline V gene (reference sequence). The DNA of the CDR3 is TGTGCCTGGAGTCTATCGGGGACGGCTACCTACGAGCAGTACTTC. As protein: CAWSLSGTATYEQYF.

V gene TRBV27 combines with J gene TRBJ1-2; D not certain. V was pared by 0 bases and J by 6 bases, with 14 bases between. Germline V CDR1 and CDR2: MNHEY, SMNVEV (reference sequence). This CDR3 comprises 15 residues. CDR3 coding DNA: TGTGCCAGCAGTTTATCGATGGACTGGACCCATGGCTACACCTTC. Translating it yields CASSLSMDWTHGYTF.

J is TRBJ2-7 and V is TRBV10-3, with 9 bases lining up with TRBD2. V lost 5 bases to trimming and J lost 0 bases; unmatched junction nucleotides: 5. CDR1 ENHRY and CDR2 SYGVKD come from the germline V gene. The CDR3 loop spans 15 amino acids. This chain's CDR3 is CAISPSSGVSYEQYF. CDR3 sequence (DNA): TGTGCCATCAGTCCGTCTAGCGGGGTCTCCTACGAGCAGTACTTC.

The CDR3 sequence is CSVASRTGRYEQYF. The CDR3 bases are TGCAGCGTTGCATCCAGGACAGGGAGGTACGAGCAGTACTTC. The chain employs TRBV29-1 and TRBJ2-7; 8 bases are a match to TRBD1. V was clipped by 4 bases and J by 4 bases; unmatched bases: 9. Germline values: CDR1 SQVTM, CDR2 ANQGSEA. CDR3 length: 14 amino acids.

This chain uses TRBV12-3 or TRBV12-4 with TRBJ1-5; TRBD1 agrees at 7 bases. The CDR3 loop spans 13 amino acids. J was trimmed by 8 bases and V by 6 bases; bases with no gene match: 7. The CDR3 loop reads CASRTGLGEPQHF. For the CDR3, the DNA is TGTGCCAGCAGGACAGGGCTTGGGGAGCCCCAGCATTTT.

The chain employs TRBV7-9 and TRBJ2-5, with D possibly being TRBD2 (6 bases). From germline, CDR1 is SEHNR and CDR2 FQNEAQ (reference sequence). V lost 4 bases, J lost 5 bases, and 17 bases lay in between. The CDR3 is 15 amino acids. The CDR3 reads CASSSRGRDRETQYF. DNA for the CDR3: TGTGCCAGCAGCTCGCGAGGGCGGGATAGGGAGACCCAGTACTTC.

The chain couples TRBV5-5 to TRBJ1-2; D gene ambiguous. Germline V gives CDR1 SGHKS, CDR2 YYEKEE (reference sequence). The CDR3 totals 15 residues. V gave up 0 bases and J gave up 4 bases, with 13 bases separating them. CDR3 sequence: CASSLDLGDGYGYTF. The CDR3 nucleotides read TGTGCCAGCAGCTTGGATCTTGGTGACGGCTATGGCTACACCTTC.

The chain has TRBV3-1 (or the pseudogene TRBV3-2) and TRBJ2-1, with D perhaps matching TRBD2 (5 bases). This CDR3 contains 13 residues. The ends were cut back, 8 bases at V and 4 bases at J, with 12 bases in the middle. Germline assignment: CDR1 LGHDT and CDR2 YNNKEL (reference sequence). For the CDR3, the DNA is TGTGCCAGCCGCCCGGGGTTTTACAATGAGCAGTTCTTC. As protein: CASRPGFYNEQFF.

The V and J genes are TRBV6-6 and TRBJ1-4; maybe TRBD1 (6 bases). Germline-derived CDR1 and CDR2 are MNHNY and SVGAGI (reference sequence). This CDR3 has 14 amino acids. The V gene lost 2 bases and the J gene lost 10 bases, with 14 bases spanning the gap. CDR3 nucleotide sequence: TGTGCCAGCAGTTACGGGGGGCCTCGGGGAAAACTGTTTTTT. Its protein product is CASSYGGPRGKLFF.